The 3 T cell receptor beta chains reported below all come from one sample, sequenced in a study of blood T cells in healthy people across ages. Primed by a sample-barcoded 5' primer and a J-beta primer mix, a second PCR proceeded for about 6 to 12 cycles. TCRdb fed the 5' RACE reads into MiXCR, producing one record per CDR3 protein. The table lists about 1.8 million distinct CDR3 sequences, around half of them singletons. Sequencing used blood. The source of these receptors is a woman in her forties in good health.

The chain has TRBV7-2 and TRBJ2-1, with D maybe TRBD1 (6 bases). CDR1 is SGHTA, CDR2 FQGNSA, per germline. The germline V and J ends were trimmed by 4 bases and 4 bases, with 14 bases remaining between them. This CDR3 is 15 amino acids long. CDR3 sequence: CASSSETGGYNEQFF. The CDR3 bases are TGTGCCAGCAGCTCCGAGACAGGAGGTTACAATGAGCAGTTCTTC.

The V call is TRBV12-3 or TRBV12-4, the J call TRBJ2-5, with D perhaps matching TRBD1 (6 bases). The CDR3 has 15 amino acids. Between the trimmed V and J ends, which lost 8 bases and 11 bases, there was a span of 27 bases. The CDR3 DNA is TGTGCCAGCCTGGGGCTACAGGGTTCGGGGAATGAGCAGTACTTC. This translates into CASLGLQGSGNEQYF.

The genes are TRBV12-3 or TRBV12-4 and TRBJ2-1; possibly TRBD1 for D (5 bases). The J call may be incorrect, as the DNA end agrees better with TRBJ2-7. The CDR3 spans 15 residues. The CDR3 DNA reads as TGTGCCAGCAGACAGCCTCAGGGTGGGTACAATGAGCAGTACTTC. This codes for CASRQPQGGYNEQYF.